The 10 T cell receptor beta chains below all came from one sample that was sequenced in a study of blood T cell repertoires in COVID-19. Profiled with immunoSEQ multiplex PCR; TCRdb holds only in-frame clones, not every one. In the table there are 45,000 to 50,000 clones, roughly 90% of which are singletons. The sample comprised peripheral blood. The receptors stem from a human donor in a cohort sampled during active COVID-19.

The chain carries TRBV4-1 and TRBJ2-5; no clear D gene. Trimming removed 1 base from V and 2 bases from J, with 8 bases in between. The CDR3 sequence is 14 residues long. Germline CDR1 MGHRA, CDR2 YSYEKL. CDR3 nucleotide sequence: TGCGCCAGCAGCCAAGGGAGCTCACAAGAGACCCAGTACTTC. Protein product: CASSQGSSQETQYF.

The V call is TRBV6-2 or TRBV6-3, the J call TRBJ2-3; no definite D call. Germline V gene sequence: CDR1 MNHEY, CDR2 SVGEGT. Trimming shortened V by 8 bases and J by 2 bases, and 11 bases separated the two germline ends. This CDR3 region has 13 residues. CDR3 sequence: CASRSEFTDTQYF. The CDR3 region has the DNA TGTGCCAGCCGTTCCGAGTTCACAGATACGCAGTATTTT.

The chain employs TRBV7-9 and TRBJ1-1; 10 bases are a match to TRBD1. The V gene end was trimmed by 4 bases and the J gene end by 10 bases; junction bases not matched to a gene: 6. The V gene's germline CDR1 is SEHNR and CDR2 FQNEAQ (reference sequence). This CDR3 has 13 residues. CDR3 coding DNA: TGTGCCAGCAGCTACCGACAGGGGGCCTTAGCTTTCTTT. This encodes CASSYRQGALAFF.

This rearrangement joins TRBV29-1 to TRBJ1-1; D is possibly TRBD1 (6 bases). V dropped 7 bases and J dropped 1 base, with 16 bases sitting between them. Germline V gene lookup returns CDR1 SQVTM and CDR2 ANQGSEA. The CDR3 length is 14 residues. CDR3: CSAWGRSGNTEAFF. In DNA form, the CDR3 reads TGCAGCGCGTGGGGGCGGTCGGGGAACACTGAAGCTTTCTTT.

The chain links TRBV29-1 to TRBJ2-3; 9 bases agree with TRBD2. J gave up 2 bases and V 0 bases, and 12 bases lay outside the gene matches. Germline CDR1 is SQVTM and CDR2 is ANQGSEA. The CDR3 sequence is 18 residues long. The DNA for the CDR3 is TGCAGCGTTGAAGACGGGGGAGGTAGCGGGGGAGACACAGATACGCAGTATTTT. Its translation: CSVEDGGGSGGDTDTQYF.

The V gene is TRBV5-4, the J gene TRBJ2-7; 9 bases agree with TRBD1. J lost 5 bases, V lost 4 bases, and 7 bases had no gene match. The length of the CDR3 is 14 residues. Germline CDR1 SGHNT, CDR2 YYREEE (reference sequence). The CDR3 reads CASSDRDRAHEQYF. For the CDR3, the DNA is TGTGCCAGCAGCGACCGGGACAGGGCCCACGAGCAGTACTTC.

The chain recombines TRBV18 with TRBJ1-4; D ambiguous. Trimming removed 3 bases from V and 8 bases from J, with 16 bases in between. CDR1 is KGHSH and CDR2 is LQKENI in the germline V gene. This CDR3 is built from 15 residues. For the CDR3, the DNA is TGTGCCAGCTCACCGGCCTACGCCAGGATCGAAAAACTGTTTTTT. Protein: CASSPAYARIEKLFF.

Turning to this clone: Other DNA sequences in this sample translate to the same CDR3. This chain's CDR3 is CASGSTGSSYNSPLHF. CDR3 nucleotides: TGTGCTAGTGGTTCAACAGGGTCGTCCTATAATTCACCCCTCCACTTT. This rearrangement joins TRBV12-5 to TRBJ1-6; D possibly corresponds to TRBD1 (6 bases). Germline V gene data show CDR1 as LGHNT and CDR2 as FRNRAP. V was shortened by 4 bases and J by 1 base, with 11 bases between the two germline ends. This CDR3 has 16 amino acids.

With respect to this clone: Different DNA sequences within this sample yield the same CDR3. The V call is TRBV7-6, the J call TRBJ2-7; tentatively, D is TRBD1 (5 bases). V was pared by 8 bases and J by 3 bases, with 11 bases between. CDR3 size: 12 residues. The germline gives CDR1 SGHVS, CDR2 FNYEAQ. Here the CDR3 DNA reads TGTGCCAGCTCCCTCCAGGGCTACGAGCAGTACTTC. Its protein is CASSLQGYEQYF.

This chain uses TRBV6-6 with TRBJ1-2; D is perhaps TRBD1 (5 bases). Germline-derived CDR1 and CDR2 are MNHNY and SVGAGI (reference sequence). The CDR3 loop spans 13 amino acids. The germline V and J ends were trimmed by 5 bases and 6 bases, with 13 bases remaining between them. The CDR3 DNA reads as TGTGCCAGCAGTGGCGGGACCAAACATGGCTACACCTTC. Protein sequence: CASSGGTKHGYTF.